Listed here are 5 T cell receptor beta chains from one sample, sequenced in a study of blood T cell repertoires in COVID-19. TCRdb keeps only in-frame clones here, not all; method: immunoSEQ multiplex PCR. The repertoire holds some 210,000 clones, 92% seen once, with 1% to 1.5% in the top ten. Sample: peripheral blood. The source of these receptors is a man aged 25-45 years with acute or convalescent COVID-19.

The rearrangement uses TRBV5-1 and TRBJ2-5, with D perhaps TRBD2 (5 bases). The CDR3 extends over 15 amino acids. The germline V and J ends were trimmed by 4 bases and 4 bases, with 17 bases remaining between them. CDR1 is SGHRS, CDR2 YFSETQ, per germline. CDR3 DNA: TGCGCCAGCAGCGAGGGCGGCCGGACGATAGAGACCCAGTACTTC. This translates into CASSEGGRTIETQYF.

The V call is TRBV11-2, the J call TRBJ2-5; 12 nucleotides match TRBD2. The last part of the DNA fits TRBJ2-7 better; the J call may be wrong. CDR1 SGHAT and CDR2 FQNNGV come from the germline V gene. The CDR3 loop spans 15 amino acids. The CDR3 loop reads CASSLLAGGPYEQYF. In nucleotides, the CDR3 is TGTGCCAGCAGCTTACTAGCGGGAGGGCCCTACGAGCAGTACTTC.

This rearrangement joins TRBV27 to TRBJ2-1; D gene ambiguous. CDR3 length equals 15 residues. Germline V gene data show CDR1 as MNHEY and CDR2 as SMNVEV (reference sequence). V was trimmed by 2 bases and J by 0 bases, leaving 8 bases between them. This chain's CDR3 is CASSLLSSSYNEQFF. In DNA, the CDR3 is TGTGCCAGCAGTTTACTCTCTAGCTCCTACAATGAGCAGTTCTTC.

V is TRBV6-5 and J is TRBJ1-2, with D unresolved. CDR3 length: 13 residues. Germline V CDR1 and CDR2: MNHEY, SVGAGI. V gave up 3 bases and J gave up 7 bases, with 12 bases separating them. Here the CDR3 DNA reads TGTGCCAGCAGTTATTCGGGATATCGTGGCTACACCTTC. Protein: CASSYSGYRGYTF.

The chain carries TRBV2 and TRBJ1-6, with D perhaps matching TRBD1 (5 bases). The germline CDR1 and CDR2 sequences are SNHLY and FYNNEI. Trimming cost V 2 bases and J 10 bases, with 9 bases left between them. The CDR3 is 13 amino acids. CDR3 sequence reads: CASSENGGSPLHF. The CDR3 bases are TGTGCCAGCAGTGAAAACGGGGGGTCACCCCTCCACTTT.